This entry concerns a single T cell receptor beta chain. What it binds is not known. This entry comes from a study of Ad26.COV2.S vaccination and SARS-CoV-2 variants. Across the whole study: Among those in the COV1001 Ad26.COV2.S trial arm was the donor. Intramuscular Ad26.COV2.S doses were given once or twice, 56 days apart.

Regarding treatment: about 20 received Ad26.COV2.S at low or high dose, single or two shots; several received placebo; per-sample allocation not given. Sampling took place 63 days after the first vaccine or placebo injection. The donor was a Boston adult aged 18-55 years. Trimming shortened V by 4 bases and J by 0 bases, and 9 bases separated the two germline ends. Germline CDR1 is MNHEY and CDR2 is SVGEGT. The CDR3 is 15 amino acids. Study results and limitations: It was reported that spike-specific CD8+ and CD4+ T cell responses were substantially broad after vaccination.

Produced via immunoSEQ multiplex PCR; TCRdb's table is partial and in-frame only. Seen here are about 440,000 clones, about 92% observed once, and the top ten hold roughly 4.3%. Here the sequenced sample was peripheral blood, taken in a trial of Ad26.COV2.S vaccine versus placebo. This TCR was sampled from a person between 18 and 59 years old who received the Ad26.COV2.S COVID-19 vaccine or a placebo. V is TRBV6-2 or TRBV6-3 and J is TRBJ2-2; a possible D gene is TRBD2 (5 bases). CDR3 in amino acids: CASSFSAANTGELFF. CDR3 nucleotide sequence: TGTGCCAGCAGTTTTAGCGCCGCGAACACCGGGGAGCTGTTTTTT.